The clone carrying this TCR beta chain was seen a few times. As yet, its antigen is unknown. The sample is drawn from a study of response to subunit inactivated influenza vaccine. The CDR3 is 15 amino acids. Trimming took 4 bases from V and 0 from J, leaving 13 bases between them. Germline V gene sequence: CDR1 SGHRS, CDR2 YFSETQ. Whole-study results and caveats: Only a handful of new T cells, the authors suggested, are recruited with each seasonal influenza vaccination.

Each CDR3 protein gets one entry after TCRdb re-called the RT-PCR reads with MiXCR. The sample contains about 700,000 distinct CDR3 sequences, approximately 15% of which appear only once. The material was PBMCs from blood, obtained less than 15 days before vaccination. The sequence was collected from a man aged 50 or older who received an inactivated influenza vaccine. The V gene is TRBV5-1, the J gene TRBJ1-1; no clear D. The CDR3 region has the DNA TGCGCCAGCAGCCGGGGTCGTAATATGAACACTGAAGCTTTCTTT. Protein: CASSRGRNMNTEAFF.